The text below deals with one T cell receptor beta chain. This record comes from a study of cytomegalovirus exposure and HLA in healthy donors. Trimming stripped 7 bases from V and 11 bases from J, with 21 bases between. The CDR3 has 14 residues. Germline V gene data show CDR1 as MDHEN and CDR2 as SYDVKM. Primers included in the PCR were 60 Vbeta and 13 Jbeta primers. TCRdb's copy holds only in-frame clones and misses some; the assay was immunoSEQ multiplex PCR. The profile covers about 160,000 clones, with approximately 75% appearing a single time and approximately 3.7% taken by the ten largest. This sequence joins TRBV28 and TRBJ1-5; the D gene is possibly TRBD1 (6 bases). This TCR came from a man aged 30 to 39 in good health and CMV-seropositive. Sequencing input: PBMCs. CDR3 bases: TGTGCCAGCACCCTTCGGGGGGCGGGATCGTCCCAGCATTTT. Translation gives CASTLRGAGSSQHF.